A selection of T cell receptor beta chains follows, all from one sample in a study of breast tumors, draining lymph nodes, adjacent tissues. One entry per CDR3 protein, called by TCRdb with MiXCR from the multiplex PCR reads. Of approximately 180,000 distinct CDR3 sequences in the sample, around 33% were seen once. The specimen was axillary lymph node tissue. Receptor source: a female donor with breast cancer. Some clones in this sample may be carry-over from other donors' samples. CDR3s include the opening cysteine and the closing phenylalanine or tryptophan. Each record gives: J gene, clone size, V gene, D gene, CDR3 DNA, CDR3 protein. The D gene is left open where the match is weak. Some rows mark clone size as missing; the rest say once, few, many or name a class of expanded clone.

TRBJ2-3 | many | TRBV7-3 | . | TGTGCCAGCAGCCCTAATCCGACCGGAGCGCCCAGCACAGATACGCAGTATTTT | CASSPNPTGAPSTDTQYF
TRBJ1-5 | many | TRBV18 | TRBD1 | TGTGCCAGCTCGCCCGGGACAGGGGCGGAACAGCCCCAGCATTTT | CASSPGTGAEQPQHF
TRBJ1-2 | many | TRBV19 | . | TGTGCCAGTAGTATTGCAGACTATGGCTACACCTTC | CASSIADYGYTF
TRBJ1-2 | . | TRBV7-3 | TRBD1 | TGTGCCAGCAGCTTGGGACAGGGGGCCTATGACTACACCTTC | CASSLGQGAYDYTF
TRBJ2-7 | many | TRBV3-1 | . | TGTGCCAGCAGCCAGACGCTAGCGTTGGCAACCTACGAGCAGTACTTC | CASSQTLALATYEQYF
TRBJ2-3 | . | TRBV7-8 | TRBD2 | TGTGCCAGCAGCTTAGCGCCCGGGACTAGCGGGGGCCTTTCTAGCACAGATACGCAGTATTTT | CASSLAPGTSGGLSSTDTQYF
TRBJ2-2 | many | TRBV4-1 | . | TGCGCCAGCAGCCCCTTAGCGACAACAGGCACCGGGGAGCTGTTTTTT | CASSPLATTGTGELFF
TRBJ1-1 | . | TRBV10-3 | . | TGTGCCATCAGTGCGCCTAAAGGCGGACTCACTGAAGCTTTCTTT | CAISAPKGGLTEAFF
TRBJ2-3 | few | TRBV7-6 | TRBD2 | TGTGCCAGCAGCTTAGGTCTAGCGGGAGTTGATACGCAGTATTTT | CASSLGLAGVDTQYF
TRBJ1-4 | many | TRBV2 | . | TGTGCCAGCAGTGTCGTACGGGGTGAAAAACTGTTTTTT | CASSVVRGEKLFF
TRBJ2-7 | many | TRBV10-3 | TRBD2 | TGTGCCATCAGTGAGTCTGGCGGGGGGGCCGGCGAGCAGTACTTC | CAISESGGGAGEQYF
TRBJ2-1 | many | TRBV4-3 | TRBD2 | TGCGCCAGCAGCCAAGGACTAGCGGGACCCTACAATGAGCAGTTCTTC | CASSQGLAGPYNEQFF
TRBJ2-2 | many | TRBV5-6 | . | TGTGCCAGCAGCCTCTCCCCCCTAACAGGGTTGAACACCGGGGAGCTGTTTTTT | CASSLSPLTGLNTGELFF
TRBJ2-7 | many | TRBV7-9 | TRBD2 | TGTGCCAGCAGCGGGTGGACTAGCGGGTACGAGCAGTACTTC | CASSGWTSGYEQYF
TRBJ1-4 | . | TRBV6-6 | TRBD1 | TGTGCCAGCAGTAAGCGACAGGGGGCCGGCGAAAAACTGTTTTTT | CASSKRQGAGEKLFF
TRBJ1-1 | . | TRBV2 | . | TGTGCCAGCAGTTACGCCGGACTGAACACTGAAGCTTTCTTT | CASSYAGLNTEAFF
TRBJ2-7 | . | TRBV11-2 | TRBD1 | TGTGCCAGCAGCTCTTTCCTCCTCGGGACAGTTAAAATCTACGAGCAGTACTTC | CASSSFLLGTVKIYEQYF
TRBJ2-6 | . | TRBV20-1 | . | TGCAGTGCTAGCCAGGGGAGTTTC | CSASQGSF
TRBJ2-2 | many | TRBV27 | . | TGTGCCAGCTCCCAAGGAACTCTCTACACCGGGGAGCTGTTTTTT | CASSQGTLYTGELFF
TRBJ2-7 | many | TRBV4-1 | . | TGCGCCAGCAGCCAAGCGGCAGGGCAATCCTACGAGCAGTACTTC | CASSQAAGQSYEQYF
TRBJ1-1 | few | TRBV5-8 | TRBD1 | TGTGCCAGCAGCTTGGTCCCGACAGGGGTAACTGAAGCTTTCTTT | CASSLVPTGVTEAFF
TRBJ2-1 | . | TRBV7-9 | . | . | CASSFYICSAGRPNEQFF
TRBJ2-3 | many | TRBV25-1 | . | TGTGCCAGCAGAGATGAATTAACAGATACGCAGTATTTT | CASRDELTDTQYF
TRBJ1-2 | few | TRBV27 | . | TGTGCCAGCTCTATAAGAGGGGGTCGTGGCTACACCTTC | CASSIRGGRGYTF
TRBJ2-7 | many | TRBV7-2 | . | TGTGCCAGCAGCTTGGGACGGGACTTCTACGAGCAGTACTTC | CASSLGRDFYEQYF
TRBJ2-3 | . | TRBV6-5 | . | TGTGCCAGCAGTACTTCCCCGTCGCATTTTAGCACAGATACGCAGTATTTT | CASSTSPSHFSTDTQYF
TRBJ1-4 | . | TRBV12-3/TRBV12-4 | TRBD1 | TGTGCCAGCAGTTTCGTATTGGGGACAGGGCTGGAAAGACCGTTTTTT | CASSFVLGTGLERPFF
TRBJ1-2 | many | TRBV24-1 | . | TGTGCCACCAGTGTCGGGGCGCCGAGCTATGGCTACACCTTC | CATSVGAPSYGYTF
TRBJ1-6 | . | TRBV20-1 | TRBD1 | TGCAGTGCTCCTGCGTATCGGGACAGTCGCAATTCACCCCTCCACTTT | CSAPAYRDSRNSPLHF
TRBJ1-1 | few | TRBV7-9 | . | TGTGCCAGCAGCTCGGTCGGGGGTGAAGCTTTCTTT | CASSSVGGEAFF
TRBJ1-4 | . | TRBV24-1 | . | TGTGCCACCAGTGATTTCAAGGACGCGAATGAAAAACTGTTTTTT | CATSDFKDANEKLFF
TRBJ1-2 | . | TRBV5-5 | . | TGTGCCAGCAGCTTCTTAGGGGCGGCTAAGGGATTCGGCTACACCTTC | CASSFLGAAKGFGYTF
TRBJ2-1 | few | TRBV6-6 | TRBD1 | TGTGCCAGCAGTCCCCACCGGGACAGGGGTACGGCCTTC | CASSPHRDRGTAF
TRBJ2-1 | many | TRBV11-2 | TRBD2 | TGTGCCAGCAGCTCCCGCCTAGCGGGAGTTGATAATGAGCAGTTCTTC | CASSSRLAGVDNEQFF
TRBJ2-1 | many | TRBV9 | . | TGTGCCAGCAGCGTAAGAGGGCTAGAGGCCACCTACAATGAGCAGTTCTTC | CASSVRGLEATYNEQFF
TRBJ2-1 | many | TRBV4-1 | . | TGCGCCAGCAGCCAAGATTTGGGGGGCACACTAGGATTC | CASSQDLGGTLGF
TRBJ2-7 | . | TRBV19 | TRBD1 | TGTGGCAGTAGCGCAGGGGGCCGCCTGAACGGGCAGTACTTC | CGSSAGGRLNGQYF
TRBJ1-5 | many | TRBV5-1 | . | TGCGCCAGCAGCTTCGGGGGGAATCAGCCCCAGCATTTT | CASSFGGNQPQHF
TRBJ2-1 | many | TRBV15 | TRBD1 | TGTGCCACAGACAGGGACTCCTACAATGAGCAGTTCTTC | CATDRDSYNEQFF
TRBJ1-2 | . | TRBV7-8 | . | TGTGCCAGCAGCTCACGTGGGGGGAGGGACGATGGCTGCACCTTC | CASSSRGGRDDGCTF
TRBJ2-7 | many | TRBV30 | TRBD1 | TGTGCCTGGGGCCTGGGACAGACCTACGAGCAGTACTTC | CAWGLGQTYEQYF
TRBJ1-2 | many | TRBV2 | TRBD1 | TGTGCCAGCAGTGGCCGGGACAGCTATGGCTACACCTTC | CASSGRDSYGYTF